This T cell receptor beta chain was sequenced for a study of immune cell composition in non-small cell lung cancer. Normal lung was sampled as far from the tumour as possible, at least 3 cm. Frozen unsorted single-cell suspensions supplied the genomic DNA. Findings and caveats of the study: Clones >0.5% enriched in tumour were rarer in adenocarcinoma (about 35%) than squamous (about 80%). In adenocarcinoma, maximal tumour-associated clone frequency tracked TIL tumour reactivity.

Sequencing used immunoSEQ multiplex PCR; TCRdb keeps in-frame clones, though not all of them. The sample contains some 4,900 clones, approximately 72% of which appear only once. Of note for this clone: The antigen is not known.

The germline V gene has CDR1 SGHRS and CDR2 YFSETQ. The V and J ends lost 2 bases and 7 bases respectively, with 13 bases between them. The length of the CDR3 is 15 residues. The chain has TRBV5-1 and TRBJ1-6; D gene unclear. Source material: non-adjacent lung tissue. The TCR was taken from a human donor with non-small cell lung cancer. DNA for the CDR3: TGCGCCAGCAGCTTAGACACAGCAAGGAATTCACCCCTCCACTTT. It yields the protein CASSLDTARNSPLHF.